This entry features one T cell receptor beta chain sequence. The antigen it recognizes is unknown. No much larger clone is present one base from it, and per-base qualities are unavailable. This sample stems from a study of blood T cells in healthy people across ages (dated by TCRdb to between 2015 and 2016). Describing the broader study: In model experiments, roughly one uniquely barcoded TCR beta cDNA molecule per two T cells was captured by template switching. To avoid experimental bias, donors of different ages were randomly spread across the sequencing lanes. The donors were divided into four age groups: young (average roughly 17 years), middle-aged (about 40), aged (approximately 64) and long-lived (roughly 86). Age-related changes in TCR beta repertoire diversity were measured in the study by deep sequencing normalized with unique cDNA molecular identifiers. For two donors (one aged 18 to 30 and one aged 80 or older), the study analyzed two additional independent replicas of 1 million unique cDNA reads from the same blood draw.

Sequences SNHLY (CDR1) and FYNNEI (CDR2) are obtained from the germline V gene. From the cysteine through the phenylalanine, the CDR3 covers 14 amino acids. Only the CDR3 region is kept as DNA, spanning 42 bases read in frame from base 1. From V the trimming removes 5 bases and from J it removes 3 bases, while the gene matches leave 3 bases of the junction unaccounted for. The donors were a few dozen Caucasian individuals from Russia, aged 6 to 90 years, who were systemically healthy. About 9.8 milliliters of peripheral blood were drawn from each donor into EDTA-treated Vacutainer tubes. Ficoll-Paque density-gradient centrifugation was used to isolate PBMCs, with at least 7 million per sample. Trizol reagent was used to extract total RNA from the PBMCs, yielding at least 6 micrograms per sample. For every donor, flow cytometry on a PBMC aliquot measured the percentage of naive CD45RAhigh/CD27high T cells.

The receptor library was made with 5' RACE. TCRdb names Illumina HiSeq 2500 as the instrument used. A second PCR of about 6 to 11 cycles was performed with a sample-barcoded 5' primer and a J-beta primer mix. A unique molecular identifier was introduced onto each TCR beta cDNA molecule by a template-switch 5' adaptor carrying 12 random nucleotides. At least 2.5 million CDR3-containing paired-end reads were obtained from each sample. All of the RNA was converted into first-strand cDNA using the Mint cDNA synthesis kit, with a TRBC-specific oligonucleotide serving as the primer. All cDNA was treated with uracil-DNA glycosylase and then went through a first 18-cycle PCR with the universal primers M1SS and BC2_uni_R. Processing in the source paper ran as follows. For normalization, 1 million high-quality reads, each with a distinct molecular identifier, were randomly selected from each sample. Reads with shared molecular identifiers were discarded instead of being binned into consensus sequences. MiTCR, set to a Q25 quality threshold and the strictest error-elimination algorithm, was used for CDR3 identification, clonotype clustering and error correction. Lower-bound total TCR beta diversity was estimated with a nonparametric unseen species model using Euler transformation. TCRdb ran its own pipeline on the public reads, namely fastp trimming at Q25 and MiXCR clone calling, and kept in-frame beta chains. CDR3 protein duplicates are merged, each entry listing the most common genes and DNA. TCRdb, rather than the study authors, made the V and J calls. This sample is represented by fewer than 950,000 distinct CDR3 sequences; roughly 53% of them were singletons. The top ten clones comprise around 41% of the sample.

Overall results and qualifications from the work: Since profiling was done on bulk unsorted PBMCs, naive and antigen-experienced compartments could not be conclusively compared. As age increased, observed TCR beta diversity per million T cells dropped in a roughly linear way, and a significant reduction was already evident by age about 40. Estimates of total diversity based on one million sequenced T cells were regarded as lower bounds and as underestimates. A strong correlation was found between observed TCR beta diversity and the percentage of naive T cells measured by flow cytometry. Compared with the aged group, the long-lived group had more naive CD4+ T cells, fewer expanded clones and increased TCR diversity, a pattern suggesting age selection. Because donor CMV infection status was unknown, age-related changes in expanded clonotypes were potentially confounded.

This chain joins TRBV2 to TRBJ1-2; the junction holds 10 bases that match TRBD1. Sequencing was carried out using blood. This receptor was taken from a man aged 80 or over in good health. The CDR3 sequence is CASSRQGADYGYTF. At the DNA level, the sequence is TGTGCCAGCAGTAGACAGGGGGCGGACTATGGCTACACCTTC.